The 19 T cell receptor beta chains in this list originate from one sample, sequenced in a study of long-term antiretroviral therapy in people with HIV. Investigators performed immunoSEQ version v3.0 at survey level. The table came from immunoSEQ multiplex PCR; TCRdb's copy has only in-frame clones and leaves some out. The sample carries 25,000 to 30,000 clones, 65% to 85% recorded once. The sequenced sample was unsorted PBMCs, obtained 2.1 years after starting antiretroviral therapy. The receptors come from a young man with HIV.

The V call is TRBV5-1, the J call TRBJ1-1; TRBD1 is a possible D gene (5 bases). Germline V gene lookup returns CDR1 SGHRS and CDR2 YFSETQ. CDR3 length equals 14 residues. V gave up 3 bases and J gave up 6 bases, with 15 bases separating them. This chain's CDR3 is CASSYRQRGSEAFF. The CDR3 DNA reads TGCGCCAGCAGCTACCGGCAGCGGGGGTCTGAAGCTTTCTTT.

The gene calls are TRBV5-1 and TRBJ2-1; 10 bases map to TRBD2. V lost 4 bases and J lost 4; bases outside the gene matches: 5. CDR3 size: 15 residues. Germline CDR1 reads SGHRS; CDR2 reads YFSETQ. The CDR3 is CASSPSLAGYNEQFF. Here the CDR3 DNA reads TGCGCCAGCAGCCCCTCACTAGCGGGGTACAATGAGCAGTTCTTC.

The DNA of the CDR3 is TGTGCCAGCAGCCGTCTTTTAAACACCGGGGAGCTGTTTTTT. It translates to CASSRLLNTGELFF. The chain carries TRBV5-6 and TRBJ2-2; D gene uncertain. Trimming stripped 4 bases from V and 2 bases from J, with 9 bases between. The CDR3 spans 14 residues. Per the germline V gene, CDR1 is SGHDT and CDR2 is YYEEEE.

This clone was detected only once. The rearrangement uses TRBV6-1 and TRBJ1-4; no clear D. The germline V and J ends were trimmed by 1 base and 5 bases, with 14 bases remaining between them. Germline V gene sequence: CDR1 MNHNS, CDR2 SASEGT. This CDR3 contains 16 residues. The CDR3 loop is CASSEVAGQENEKLFF. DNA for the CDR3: TGTGCCAGCAGTGAAGTAGCTGGGCAGGAAAATGAAAAACTGTTTTTT.

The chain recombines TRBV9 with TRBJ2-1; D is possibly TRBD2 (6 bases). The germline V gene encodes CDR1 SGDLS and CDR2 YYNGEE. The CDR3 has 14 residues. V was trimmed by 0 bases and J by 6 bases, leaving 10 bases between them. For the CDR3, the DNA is TGTGCCAGCAGCGTAGCGGGACTCTTCAATGAGCAGTTCTTC. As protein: CASSVAGLFNEQFF.

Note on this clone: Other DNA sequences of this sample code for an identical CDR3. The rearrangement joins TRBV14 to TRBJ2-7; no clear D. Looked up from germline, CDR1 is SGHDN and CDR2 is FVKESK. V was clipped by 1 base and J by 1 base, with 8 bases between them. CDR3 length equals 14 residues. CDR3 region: CASSQGWGSYEQYF. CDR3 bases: TGTGCCAGCAGCCAAGGATGGGGTTCCTACGAGCAGTACTTC.

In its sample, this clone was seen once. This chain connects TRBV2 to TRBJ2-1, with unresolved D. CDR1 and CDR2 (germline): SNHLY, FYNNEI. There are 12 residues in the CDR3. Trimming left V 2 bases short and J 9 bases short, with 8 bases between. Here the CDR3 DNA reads TGTGCCAGCAGTGAATTGGGAATTGAGCAGTTCTTC. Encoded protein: CASSELGIEQFF.

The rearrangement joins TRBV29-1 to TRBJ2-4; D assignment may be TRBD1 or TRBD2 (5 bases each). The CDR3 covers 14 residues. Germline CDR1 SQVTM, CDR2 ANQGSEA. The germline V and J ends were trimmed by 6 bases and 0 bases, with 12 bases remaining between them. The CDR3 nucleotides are TGCAGCGTCCGGGACCGCTTAGCCAAAAACATTCAGTACTTC. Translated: CSVRDRLAKNIQYF.

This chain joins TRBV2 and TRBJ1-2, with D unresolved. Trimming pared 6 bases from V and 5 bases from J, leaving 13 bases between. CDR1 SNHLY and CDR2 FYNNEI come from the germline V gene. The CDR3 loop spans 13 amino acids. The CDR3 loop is CASRDRETYGYTF. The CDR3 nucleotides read TGTGCCAGCAGGGATCGGGAGACGTATGGCTACACCTTC.

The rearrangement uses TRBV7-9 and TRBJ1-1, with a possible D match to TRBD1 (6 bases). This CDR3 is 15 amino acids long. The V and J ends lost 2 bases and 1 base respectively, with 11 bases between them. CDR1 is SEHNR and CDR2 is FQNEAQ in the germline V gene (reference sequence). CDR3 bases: TGTGCCAGCAGCTTATGGGTAGGGGGGAACACTGAAGCTTTCTTT. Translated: CASSLWVGGNTEAFF.

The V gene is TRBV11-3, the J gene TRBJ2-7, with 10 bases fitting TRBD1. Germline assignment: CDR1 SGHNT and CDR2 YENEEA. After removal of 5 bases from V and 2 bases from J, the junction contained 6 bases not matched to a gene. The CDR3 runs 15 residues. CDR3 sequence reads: CASSETGGPTYEQYF. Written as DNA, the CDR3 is TGTGCCAGCAGCGAGACAGGGGGCCCGACCTACGAGCAGTACTTC.

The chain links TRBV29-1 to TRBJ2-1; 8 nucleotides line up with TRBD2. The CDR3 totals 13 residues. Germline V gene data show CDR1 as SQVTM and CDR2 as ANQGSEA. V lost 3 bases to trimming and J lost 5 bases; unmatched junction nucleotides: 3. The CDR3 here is CSVDRGGNNEQFF. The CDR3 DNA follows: TGCAGCGTTGATCGCGGGGGGAACAATGAGCAGTTCTTC.

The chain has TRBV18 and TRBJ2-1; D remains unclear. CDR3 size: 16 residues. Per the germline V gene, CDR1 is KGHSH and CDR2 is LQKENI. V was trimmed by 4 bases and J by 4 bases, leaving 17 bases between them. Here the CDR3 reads CASSHRGPWDYNEQFF. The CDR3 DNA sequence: TGTGCCAGCTCACATCGTGGCCCCTGGGATTACAATGAGCAGTTCTTC.

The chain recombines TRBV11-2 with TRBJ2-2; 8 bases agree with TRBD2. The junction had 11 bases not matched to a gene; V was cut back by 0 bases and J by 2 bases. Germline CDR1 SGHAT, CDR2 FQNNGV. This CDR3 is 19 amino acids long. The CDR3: CASSLEGGSSGRNTGELFF. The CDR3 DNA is TGTGCCAGCAGCTTAGAAGGGGGGTCTAGCGGGCGAAACACCGGGGAGCTGTTTTTT.

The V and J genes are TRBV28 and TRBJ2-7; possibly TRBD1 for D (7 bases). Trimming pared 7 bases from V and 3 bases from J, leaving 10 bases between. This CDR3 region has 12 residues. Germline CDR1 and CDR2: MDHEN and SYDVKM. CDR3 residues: CASIQGGYEQYF. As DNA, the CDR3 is TGTGCCAGCATCCAGGGGGGCTACGAGCAGTACTTC.

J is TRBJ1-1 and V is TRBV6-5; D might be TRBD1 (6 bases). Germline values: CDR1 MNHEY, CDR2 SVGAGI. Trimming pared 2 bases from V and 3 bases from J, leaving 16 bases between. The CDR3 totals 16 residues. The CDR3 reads CASSYDPTGRDTEAFF. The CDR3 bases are TGTGCCAGCAGTTACGATCCGACAGGACGGGACACTGAAGCTTTCTTT.

The CDR3 bases are TGCGCCAGCAGCCTCCTAGGACAGGGCTCTGAAGCTTTCTTT. Translated, it gives CASSLLGQGSEAFF. V and J are TRBV5-1 and TRBJ1-1; 8 nucleotides align to TRBD1. The CDR3 is made up of 14 amino acids. Germline loops: CDR1 SGHRS, CDR2 YFSETQ. Unmatched junction bases numbered 8, after V lost 4 bases and J lost 6 bases.

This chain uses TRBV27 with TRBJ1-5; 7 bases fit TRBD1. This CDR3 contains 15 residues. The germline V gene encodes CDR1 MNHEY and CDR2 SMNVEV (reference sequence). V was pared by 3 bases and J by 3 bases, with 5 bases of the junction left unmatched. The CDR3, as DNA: TGTGCCAGCAGTTTTGGCAGGGGGGACAATCAGCCCCAGCATTTT. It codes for CASSFGRGDNQPQHF.

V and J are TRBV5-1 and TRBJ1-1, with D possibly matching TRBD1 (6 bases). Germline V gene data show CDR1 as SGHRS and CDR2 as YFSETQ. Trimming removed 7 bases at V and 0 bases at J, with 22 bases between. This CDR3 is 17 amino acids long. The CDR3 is CASAGGHGGSMNTEAFF. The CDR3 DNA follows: TGCGCCAGCGCCGGGGGACACGGGGGTTCCATGAACACTGAAGCTTTCTTT.